This T cell receptor beta chain comes out of a study of CD8 T cells in Susac syndrome. About 0.5 to 1 ug RNA was reverse transcribed with random hexamers. Amplification of TCR beta CDR3 spanned 54 Vbeta and 13 Jbeta via immunoSEQ multiplex PCR. Using its own MiXCR run on the immunoSEQ multiplex PCR reads, TCRdb lists one record per CDR3 protein. The data show roughly 140,000 distinct CDR3 sequences, with 85% to 95% seen just once and approximately 0.3% held by the top ten. CDR3 size: 13 residues. The germline V gene has CDR1 SGDLS and CDR2 YYNGEE. V lost 0 bases and J 6 bases, leaving 10 bases between the germline ends. CD8+ and CD4+ T cells circulating in blood were sequenced for TCR beta.

Sequenced material: CD8+ T cells from PBMCs. The chain carries TRBV9 and TRBJ2-7; no clear D gene. The TCR was taken from a human donor in good health. The CDR3 region has the DNA TGTGCCAGCAGCGTAGAACCTCGGCTCGAGCAGTACTTC. Amino acids: CASSVEPRLEQYF.